The T cell receptor (beta chain) described here comes from a study of shared clonotypes between healthy human individuals. The table came from immunoSEQ multiplex PCR; TCRdb's copy has only in-frame clones and leaves some out. This table holds fewer than 700,000 clones, 85% to 95% found once. CD45RO-negative CD8 cells positively selected for CCR7 made up the naive population, which excluded terminally differentiated effector memory CD45RA+ cells. Looked up from germline, CDR1 is MDHEN and CDR2 is SYDVKM. Trimming left V 7 bases short and J 9 bases short, with 16 bases between. The CDR3 is made up of 13 amino acids.

The source material was naive CD8+ T cells sorted from blood. The chain joins TRBV28 to TRBJ2-4; a possible D gene is TRBD2 (7 bases). This receptor was identified in a woman under 40 in good health. The CDR3 bases are TGTGCCAGCACCTCGCGGGGGCAGGTCATTCAGTACTTC. This gives the protein CASTSRGQVIQYF.